This T cell receptor beta chain was found in a study of blood T cell repertoires in COVID-19. Overall study: The United States, Italy and Spain provided the acute and convalescent COVID-19 samples.

The table came from immunoSEQ multiplex PCR; TCRdb's copy has only in-frame clones and leaves some out. This sample has about 260,000 clones; about 88% occur once, and the top ten carry roughly 4%. This clone was seen more than once but under ten times. Unmatched junction bases numbered 11, after V lost 3 bases and J lost 5 bases. This CDR3 contains 15 residues. The germline V gene has CDR1 SQVTM and CDR2 ANQGSEA. The sequence was collected from a man younger than 40 with acute COVID-19. The chain combines TRBV29-1 with TRBJ2-5, with 8 bases aligning to TRBD1. The specimen was PBMCs or T cells enriched from blood (not recorded which). The CDR3: CSVDPGQGGLETQYF. The CDR3 DNA reads as TGCAGCGTTGACCCCGGACAGGGTGGGTTGGAGACCCAGTACTTC.